This TCR beta chain was profiled in a study of OX40 agonist ivuxolimab in advanced cancers. Libraries were prepared by immunoSEQ multiplex PCR; TCRdb keeps only in-frame clonotypes and omits some of them. Of 90,000 to 100,000 clones in the sample, around 90% were seen once. CDR3 length: 15 residues. Enrollment shut out patients with autoimmune disease history or systemic immunosuppression. V and J are TRBV21-1 and TRBJ2-1; the D call in the table, TRBD2, was not verified against the DNA. TRBV21-1 is a pseudogene segment. Material: CD4+ or CD8+ T cells sorted from blood, obtained in a trial of the OX40 agonist ivuxolimab. The TCR originated in an adult with an advanced solid tumor such as melanoma, head and neck, liver or kidney cancer. CDR3: CASSKGRPAGNEQFF. The CDR3 nucleotides are TGTGCCAGCAGCAAAGGGAGGCCGGCGGGCAATGAGCAGTTCTTC.